This T cell receptor (beta chain) was sequenced in a study of cytomegalovirus exposure and HLA in healthy donors. Study results and caveats: Confirmation in vitro established that three CMV-associated chains were specific for CMV antigens.

Vbeta (60) and Jbeta (13) primers were used in the PCR. Here immunoSEQ multiplex PCR was the method, and the copy in TCRdb shows in-frame clones only, minus some. This sample has roughly 84,000 clones, with roughly 80% found just once. Concerning this clone itself: Its antigen remains unidentified.

The sample taken for sequencing was PBMCs. The sequence derives from a human donor in good health.

The CDR3 DNA sequence: TGTGCCAGCAGCTTTGAAAGCGCGAATGAGCAGTTCTTC. Translated, it gives CASSFESANEQFF. The rearrangement uses TRBV13 and TRBJ2-1; D not certain. Trimming stripped 3 bases from V and 7 bases from J, with 10 bases between. There are 13 residues in the CDR3. The germline V gene has CDR1 PRHDT and CDR2 FYEKMQ (reference sequence).